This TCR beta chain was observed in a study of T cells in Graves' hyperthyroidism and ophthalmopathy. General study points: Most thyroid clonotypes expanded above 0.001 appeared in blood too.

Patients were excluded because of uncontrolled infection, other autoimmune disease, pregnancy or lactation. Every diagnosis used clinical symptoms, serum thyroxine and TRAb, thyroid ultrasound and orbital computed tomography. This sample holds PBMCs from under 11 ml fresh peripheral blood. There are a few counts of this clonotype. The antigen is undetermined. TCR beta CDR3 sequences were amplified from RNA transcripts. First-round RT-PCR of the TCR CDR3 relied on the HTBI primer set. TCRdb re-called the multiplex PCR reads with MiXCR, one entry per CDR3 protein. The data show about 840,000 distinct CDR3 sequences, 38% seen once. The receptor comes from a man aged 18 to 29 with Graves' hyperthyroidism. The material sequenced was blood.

The CDR3 loop reads CASSPPPAGTEAFF. CDR3 nucleotide sequence: TGTGCCAGCTCACCCCCTCCAGCAGGAACTGAAGCTTTCTTT. The J gene is TRBJ1-1, the V gene TRBV12-3 or TRBV12-4; D not certain. V was cut by 8 bases and J by 5 bases, with 18 bases left in between. The CDR3 has 14 amino acids.